The 2 T cell receptor beta chains below were found in one sample sequenced in a study of human T cells and chemical hapten exposure (dated by TCRdb to about 2021). The library came from RACE. Sequencing was carried out with a NextSeq 500. TCRdb reworked the public reads: Q25 trimming with fastp, MiXCR clone assembly, productive beta chains retained. Rows with one shared CDR3 protein collapse into an entry with the most common genes and DNA. This sample gives some 170,000 distinct CDR3 sequences in total; roughly 25% of them show up just once. Of the sample, about 2.1% is held by the ten largest clones. The time point label corresponds to: patch test 3, about 24 weeks after DPC sensitization. The sample's treatment or condition label, in plain terms: therapeutic diphenylcyclopropenone sensitization with weekly scalp DPC. The sequencing used whole blood, collected in connection with sensitization to the hapten diphenylcyclopropenone (DPC). These receptor sequences come from a woman under 30 with alopecia areata. Some clones in this sample may be carry-over from other donors' samples.

This clonotype has more than one count but fewer than ten. The rearrangement links TRBV2 to TRBJ1-4; no firm D call. Germline V gene lookup returns CDR1 SNHLY and CDR2 FYNNEI. The ends were cut back, 3 bases at V and 5 bases at J, with 7 bases in the middle. The CDR3 runs 13 residues. DNA of the CDR3: TGTGCCAGCAGTGACAGGCGGAATGAAAAACTGTTTTTT. It yields the protein CASSDRRNEKLFF.

The rearrangement joins TRBV7-2 to TRBJ2-4, with D perhaps matching TRBD1 (5 bases). V gave up 1 base and J gave up 1 base, with 11 bases separating them. The CDR3 spans 16 residues. Germline CDR1 is SGHTA and CDR2 is FQGNSA. CDR3 loop: CASSLVAAGAKNIQYF. The CDR3 nucleotides read TGTGCCAGCAGCTTAGTCGCCGCAGGGGCCAAAAACATTCAGTACTTC.